The 17 T cell receptor beta chains below come from one sample, sequenced in a study of cytomegalovirus exposure and HLA in healthy donors. The PCR made use of 60 Vbeta and 13 Jbeta primers. Generated by immunoSEQ multiplex PCR, the TCRdb table keeps only in-frame clones and is missing some. Of more than 95,000 clones listed, more than 70% were seen once; the top ten hold around 8.5%. The sequencing sample was made of PBMCs. The source is a woman in her fifties or sixties in good health and CMV-seropositive.

Comments on this clone: The sample carries other DNA sequences with the same CDR3. The chain uses TRBV5-1 and TRBJ1-2, with 11 nucleotides matching TRBD1. This CDR3 is built from 14 residues. Per the germline V gene, CDR1 is SGHRS and CDR2 is YFSETQ. J gave up 5 bases and V 2 bases, and 2 bases lay outside the gene matches. In DNA form, the CDR3 reads TGCGCCAGCAGCTTAGGGACAGGGGGGTATGGCTACACCTTC. It is translated as CASSLGTGGYGYTF. The variable domain in full, completed from reference TRBV5-1 and TRBJ1-2, reads KAGVTQTPRYLIKTRGQQVTLSCSPISGHRSVSWYQQTPGQGLQFLFEYFSETQRNKGNFPGRFSGRQFSNSRSEMNVSTLELGDSALYLCASSLGTGGYGYTFGSGTRLTVV.

This rearrangement joins TRBV5-1 to TRBJ2-7; TRBD1 matches at 10 bases. J was trimmed by 3 bases and V by 4 bases; bases with no gene match: 7. This CDR3 region has 15 residues. Germline V gives CDR1 SGHRS, CDR2 YFSETQ. The DNA of the CDR3 is TGCGCCAGCAGCCCCCGTGGGACAGGGGACTACGAGCAGTACTTC. Translated: CASSPRGTGDYEQYF.

The rearrangement links TRBV6-5 to TRBJ1-6; D gene unclear. V was cut by 2 bases and J by 8 bases, with 10 bases left in between. This CDR3 contains 14 residues. Germline-derived CDR1 and CDR2 are MNHEY and SVGAGI. The CDR3 spells CASSYNAEDSPLHF. The CDR3 region has the DNA TGTGCCAGCAGTTACAACGCAGAGGATTCACCCCTCCACTTT.

V is TRBV7-9 and J is TRBJ1-3, with D possibly TRBD1 on 6 matching bases. Trimming took 5 bases from V and 1 from J, leaving 9 bases between them. CDR1 and CDR2 (germline): SEHNR, FQNEAQ (reference sequence). This CDR3 is built from 14 residues. DNA for the CDR3: TGTGCCAGCAGCAATGGACAGTCTGGAAACACCATATATTTT. This gives the protein CASSNGQSGNTIYF.

Remarks on this clone: The junction differs from germline at one of its ends, possibly a read error. This chain connects TRBV27 to TRBJ2-2; maybe TRBD2 (6 bases). Germline lookup yields CDR1 MNHEY and CDR2 SMNVEV (reference sequence). There are 14 residues in the CDR3. CDR3 sequence reads: CSSSYAEGTGELFF. CDR3 DNA sequence: TGTTCCAGCAGTTACGCGGAGGGGACCGGGGAGCTGTTTTTT.

This clone was counted only a few times. This chain uses TRBV10-3 with TRBJ1-1; D not certain. Looked up from germline, CDR1 is ENHRY and CDR2 is SYGVKD. V shed 4 bases and J shed 6 bases, with 9 bases lying between them. The CDR3 is made up of 12 amino acids. CDR3 DNA: TGTGCCATCAGTGGACGCGGTCCTGAAGCTTTCTTT. Translation gives CAISGRGPEAFF.

J is TRBJ2-6 and V is TRBV7-9; 7 positions match TRBD1. The J segment lost 0 bases and the V segment lost 4 bases, leaving 9 bases of the junction unmatched. This CDR3 comprises 18 residues. Germline V gene lookup returns CDR1 SEHNR and CDR2 FQNEAQ (reference sequence). As DNA, the CDR3 is TGTGCCAGCAGCTCGACAGGGATTTGGGTCTCTGGGGCCAACGTCCTGACTTTC. It specifies CASSSTGIWVSGANVLTF.

The chain recombines TRBV7-2 with TRBJ2-7; 10 nucleotides match TRBD2. The CDR3 has 16 residues. CDR1 is SGHTA and CDR2 is FQGNSA in the germline V gene. The J segment lost 9 bases and the V segment lost 5 bases, leaving 16 bases of the junction unmatched. CDR3 in amino acids: CASSTGSTSGTGGQYF. As DNA, the CDR3 is TGTGCCAGCAGCACCGGAAGCACTAGCGGGACTGGTGGGCAGTACTTC. Drawing the rest from reference TRBV7-2 and TRBJ2-7, the complete variable domain is GAGVSQSPSNKVTEKGKDVELRCDPISGHTALYWYRQSLGQGLEFLIYFQGNSAPDKSGLPSDRFSAERTGGSVSTLTIQRTQQEDSAVYLCASSTGSTSGTGGQYFGPGTRLTVT.

This clone was recorded once. The chain has TRBV19 and TRBJ2-5; 14 nucleotides line up with TRBD2. The J segment lost 4 bases and the V segment lost 4 bases, leaving 11 bases of the junction unmatched. The length of the CDR3 is 18 residues. Germline CDR1 is LNHDA and CDR2 is SQIVND (reference sequence). The CDR3 reads CASSTSGLAGAGGETQYF. The DNA of the CDR3 is TGTGCCAGTAGTACCTCGGGACTAGCGGGGGCCGGAGGAGAGACCCAGTACTTC.

The rearrangement joins TRBV6-6 to TRBJ1-5, with TRBD1 identical over 7 bases. Per the germline V gene, CDR1 is MNHNY and CDR2 is SVGAGI (reference sequence). The V gene end was trimmed by 10 bases and the J gene end by 0 bases; junction bases not matched to a gene: 6. CDR3 length: 14 residues. The CDR3 nucleotides read TGTGCCACCATGACAGGGCATAGCAATCAGCCCCAGCATTTT. It encodes CATMTGHSNQPQHF.

The rearrangement joins TRBV13 to TRBJ1-3; 7 bases agree with TRBD1. This CDR3 spans 15 amino acids. V trimming: 5 bases; J trimming: 11 bases; junction bases outside the gene matches: 15. The germline V gene encodes CDR1 PRHDT and CDR2 FYEKMQ (reference sequence). CDR3 in amino acids: CASSQNRGSGFAIYF. Written as DNA, the CDR3 is TGTGCCAGCAGCCAAAACAGGGGTTCAGGTTTTGCCATATATTTT.

The CDR3: CASSFIGQGYEQYF. DNA for the CDR3: TGCGCCAGCAGCTTCATAGGACAGGGCTACGAGCAGTACTTC. V usage is TRBV5-1 and J usage is TRBJ2-7; 8 bases agree with TRBD1. Looked up from germline, CDR1 is SGHRS and CDR2 is YFSETQ. The CDR3 extends over 14 amino acids. Trimming cost V 2 bases and J 3 bases; bases outside gene matches: 4.

The J gene is TRBJ1-1, the V gene TRBV7-2; TRBD1 matches 8 bases. The CDR3 is 14 residues long. V shed 4 bases and J 0 bases; nucleotides not matched to a gene: 1. Germline CDR1 and CDR2: SGHTA and FQGNSA. This chain's CDR3 is CASSSDRVNTEAFF. The CDR3 DNA sequence: TGTGCCAGCAGCTCGGACAGGGTGAACACTGAAGCTTTCTTT.

The CDR3 loop reads CASSGVAGSYEQYF. The DNA of the CDR3 is TGTGCCAGTAGTGGGGTAGCGGGTTCCTACGAGCAGTACTTC. This chain joins TRBV19 and TRBJ2-7; 7 bases map to TRBD2. The CDR3 totals 14 residues. The germline CDR1 and CDR2 sequences are LNHDA and SQIVND (reference sequence). The ends lost 5 bases at V and 1 base at J; junction bases unmatched: 5.

This chain connects TRBV30 to TRBJ1-2, with 9 positions matching TRBD1. Per germline, CDR1 GTSNPN and CDR2 SVGIG (reference sequence). The CDR3 has 15 residues. Trimming at V came to 2 bases and at J to 2 bases, leaving 6 bases not matched to a gene. DNA of the CDR3: TGTGCCTGGAGTCCACAGGGGGCGCGCAACTATGGCTACACCTTC. Protein sequence: CAWSPQGARNYGYTF.

This chain joins TRBV4-2 and TRBJ2-2; 8 nucleotides match TRBD2. V shed 0 bases, J shed 7 bases, and the junction held 10 bases outside the gene matches. There are 17 residues in the CDR3. Germline CDR1 LGHNA, CDR2 YNFKEQ. The CDR3 sequence is CASSQDPHGGAVGELFF. The CDR3 DNA reads TGTGCCAGCAGCCAAGATCCGCACGGGGGGGCCGTCGGGGAGCTGTTTTTT.

This chain links TRBV5-1 with TRBJ1-6; 8 nucleotides match TRBD1. Per the germline V gene, CDR1 is SGHRS and CDR2 is YFSETQ. The V and J ends lost 4 bases and 9 bases, in that order; junction bases with no gene match: 9. The CDR3 has 15 residues. The CDR3 spells CASSLTGQGFSPLHF. The CDR3 nucleotides read TGCGCCAGCAGCCTCACTGGACAGGGATTTTCACCCCTCCACTTT.